These 15 T cell receptor beta chains came from one sample sequenced in a study of blood T cell repertoires in COVID-19. This table comes from immunoSEQ multiplex PCR, and its TCRdb copy is limited to in-frame clones, with some not included. Among about 190,000 clones listed, 86% were seen once. Material for sequencing was PBMCs or T cells enriched from blood (not recorded which). These receptors were taken from a woman between 35 and 50 years old in a cohort exposed to, infected with or recovered from COVID-19 (not recorded which).

This sequence joins TRBV11-2 and TRBJ1-2; D may be TRBD1 (5 bases). With 5 bases removed from V and 7 bases from J, the gap between germline ends came to 17 bases. Germline V lookup: CDR1 SGHAT, CDR2 FQNNGV. This CDR3 is 14 amino acids long. The CDR3, as DNA: TGTGCCAGCAGCCTGACAGCCGACTCTTCTGGCTACACCTTC. Residues: CASSLTADSSGYTF.

V is TRBV12-3 or TRBV12-4 and J is TRBJ2-5; 9 bases map to TRBD2. CDR3 size: 13 residues. With V trimmed by 6 bases and J by 4 bases, 3 bases remained unmatched. In nucleotides, the CDR3 is TGTGCCAGCAGGGGGACTAGCAGAGAGACCCAGTACTTC. Protein sequence: CASRGTSRETQYF.

The chain joins TRBV11-2 to TRBJ2-3; a weak D match, TRBD2 (6 bases). The CDR3 runs to 14 residues. With 5 bases removed from V and 1 base from J, the gap between germline ends came to 10 bases. CDR1 and CDR2 (germline): SGHAT, FQNNGV. This CDR3 reads CASSPSSGTDTQYF. DNA for the CDR3: TGTGCCAGCAGCCCTTCTAGCGGCACAGATACGCAGTATTTT.

The chain recombines TRBV4-2 with TRBJ1-3; 7 positions agree with TRBD1. Germline assignment: CDR1 LGHNA and CDR2 YNFKEQ. The CDR3 is 16 residues long. The ends lost 0 bases at V and 3 bases at J; junction bases unmatched: 5. DNA of the CDR3: TGTGCCAGCAGCCAAGACCCGACAGGGTTTGGAAACACCATATATTTT. Amino acid sequence: CASSQDPTGFGNTIYF.

The chain joins TRBV28 to TRBJ2-7; D possibly corresponds to TRBD1 (5 bases). This CDR3 comprises 14 residues. Germline CDR1 is MDHEN and CDR2 is SYDVKM. Trimming pared 6 bases from V and 5 bases from J, leaving 17 bases between. CDR3 nucleotides: TGTGCCAGCAGACTACTCCCACAGGCCCACGAGCAGTACTTC. Protein product: CASRLLPQAHEQYF. Supplemented by reference TRBV28 and TRBJ2-7, the full variable domain reads DVKVTQSSRYLVKRTGEKVFLECVQDMDHENMFWYRQDPGLGLRLIYFSYDVKMKEKGDIPEGYSVSREKKERFSLILESASTNQTSMYLCASRLLPQAHEQYFGPGTRLTVT.

V is TRBV9 and J is TRBJ2-5; weak D call: TRBD2 (6 bases). This CDR3 is 17 amino acids long. Germline CDR1 and CDR2: SGDLS and YYNGEE. With 4 bases removed from V and 5 bases from J, the gap between germline ends came to 24 bases. In nucleotides, the CDR3 is TGTGCCAGCAGCTGGGGGAGCGCGGGACTCCGGGGGGAGACCCAGTACTTC. Protein product: CASSWGSAGLRGETQYF.

The chain couples TRBV27 to TRBJ1-5, with a tentative D call TRBD1 (6 bases). Germline loops: CDR1 MNHEY, CDR2 SMNVEV (reference sequence). This CDR3 has 14 amino acids. V was shortened by 4 bases and J by 7 bases, with 14 bases between the two germline ends. The CDR3 region has the DNA TGTGCCAGCAGTTCCCCAGGGGATAGGCAGCCCCAGCATTTT. Amino acids: CASSSPGDRQPQHF.

The chain has TRBV4-3 and TRBJ2-7; no reliable D call. V was cut by 1 base and J by 7 bases, with 8 bases left in between. Germline CDR1 LGHNA, CDR2 YSLEER. The CDR3 runs 12 residues. CDR3 residues: CASSQVNGEQYF. Here the CDR3 DNA reads TGCGCCAGCAGCCAAGTGAACGGGGAGCAGTACTTC.

In its sample, this clone was seen once. The CDR3 bases are TGTGCCAGCAGTGACTCGAAGTGGGGGGGGAATCAGCCCCAGCATTTT. It translates to CASSDSKWGGNQPQHF. The genes are TRBV6-4 and TRBJ1-5; perhaps TRBD1 as D (5 bases). The germline V gene has CDR1 MRHNA and CDR2 SNTAGT. The CDR3 consists of 16 residues. V lost 0 bases to trimming and J lost 4 bases, with 13 bases between them.

The chain couples TRBV7-9 to TRBJ1-2, with TRBD1 identical over 8 bases. Trimming cost V 10 bases and J 1 base; bases outside gene matches: 20. This CDR3 has 18 residues. Germline V gene data show CDR1 as SEHNR and CDR2 as FQNEAQ (reference sequence). The CDR3 sequence: CAIHITGGQGASNYGYTF. In nucleotides, the CDR3 is TGTGCCATTCACATCACTGGGGGTCAGGGGGCGAGTAACTATGGCTACACCTTC. The whole variable domain, filled in from reference TRBV7-9 and TRBJ1-2, reads DTGVSQNPRHKITKRGQNVTFRCDPISEHNRLYWYRQTLGQGPEFLTYFQNEAQLEKSRLLSDRFSAERPKGSFSTLEIQRTEQGDSAMYLCAIHITGGQGASNYGYTFGSGTRLTVV.

This chain joins TRBV28 and TRBJ1-2, with a possible D match to TRBD1 (5 bases). V lost 6 bases and J lost 6, with 14 bases in between. The CDR3 runs 13 residues. The germline gives CDR1 MDHEN, CDR2 SYDVKM. CDR3 amino acids: CASRRWGGNGYTF. For the CDR3, the DNA is TGTGCCAGCAGAAGGTGGGGGGGGAATGGCTACACCTTC.

The chain is built from TRBV9 and TRBJ2-2, with 8 positions matching TRBD2. V lost 0 bases and J lost 4; bases outside the gene matches: 2. Germline V gene lookup returns CDR1 SGDLS and CDR2 YYNGEE. The CDR3 totals 15 residues. CDR3 DNA: TGTGCCAGCAGCGTAGTTGCGGGAGGCACCGGGGAGCTGTTTTTT. Protein: CASSVVAGGTGELFF.

This clone was found a few times. The chain uses TRBV6-1 and TRBJ1-3; perhaps TRBD1 as D (5 bases). CDR3 length: 15 residues. V was shortened by 3 bases and J by 1 base, with 10 bases between the two germline ends. Germline V gene data show CDR1 as MNHNS and CDR2 as SASEGT. For the CDR3, the DNA is TGTGCCAGCAGTGAGGACGGGGGGTCTGGAAACACCATATATTTT. Translation gives CASSEDGGSGNTIYF.

The chain carries TRBV9 and TRBJ2-1; D remains unclear. Germline CDR1 reads SGDLS; CDR2 reads YYNGEE. This CDR3 has 16 amino acids. The germline V and J ends were trimmed by 0 bases and 5 bases, with 15 bases remaining between them. CDR3 DNA sequence: TGTGCCAGCAGCGTAGCCCAGCGCCCGTCAGACAATGAGCAGTTCTTC. Protein sequence: CASSVAQRPSDNEQFF.

This chain connects TRBV19 to TRBJ2-5; 14 nucleotides match TRBD2. Germline V gives CDR1 LNHDA, CDR2 SQIVND (reference sequence). V trimming: 6 bases; J trimming: 4 bases; junction bases outside the gene matches: 7. The CDR3 consists of 16 residues. CDR3 protein: CASSRPGLAGGETQYF. CDR3 nucleotides: TGTGCCAGTAGCAGGCCCGGACTAGCGGGAGGAGAGACCCAGTACTTC.